Shown below are 4 T cell receptor beta chains from a single sample sequenced in a study of beta chain features in type 1 diabetes. The study reverse transcribed the entire isolated RNA, so it sequenced expressed TCRB transcripts. The repertoire was sequenced with immunoSEQ multiplex PCR; TCRdb's copy has only in-frame clones and lacks some. The sample records roughly 450,000 clones, approximately 15% being singletons. The specimen sequenced was naive CD4+ T cells from blood. These receptor sequences come from a man aged 25 to 40 in good health.

The chain couples TRBV14 to TRBJ2-1; unclear D gene. The CDR3 totals 15 residues. Germline V gene data show CDR1 as SGHDN and CDR2 as FVKESK. V was shortened by 3 bases and J by 5 bases, with 14 bases between the two germline ends. The CDR3 DNA is TGTGCCAGCAGCCAGGGGTTCGGGCCCCACAATGAGCAGTTCTTC. It translates to CASSQGFGPHNEQFF.

V and J are TRBV5-1 and TRBJ2-3; no clear D. V was pared by 0 bases and J by 6 bases, with 14 bases between. Per germline, CDR1 SGHRS and CDR2 YFSETQ. CDR3 length equals 15 residues. CDR3 sequence: CASSLDASASDTQYF. CDR3 coding DNA: TGCGCCAGCAGCTTGGACGCTTCGGCCTCCGATACGCAGTATTTT.

A few counts support this clone. The chain uses TRBV9 and TRBJ1-1, with D unresolved. Germline assignment: CDR1 SGDLS and CDR2 YYNGEE. This CDR3 is built from 15 residues. V lost 3 bases and J 7 bases, leaving 19 bases between the germline ends. This chain's CDR3 is CASSAGLEGGIEAFF. The CDR3 DNA reads as TGTGCCAGCAGCGCAGGTCTAGAGGGAGGGATTGAAGCTTTCTTT. The variable domain in full, completed from reference TRBV9 and TRBJ1-1, reads DSGVTQTPKHLITATGQRVTLRCSPRSGDLSVYWYQQSLDQGLQFLIQYYNGEERAKGNILERFSAQQFPDLHSELNLSSLELGDSALYFCASSAGLEGGIEAFFGQGTRLTVV.

This clone was detected a few times. The chain links TRBV6-5 to TRBJ2-7, with 8 bases that match TRBD1. The CDR3 has 13 residues. Germline CDR1 and CDR2: MNHEY and SVGAGI. Trimming took 5 bases from V and 3 from J; bases not matched to a gene: 3. In nucleotides, the CDR3 is TGTGCCAGCAGTCGGACAGGGTACTACGAGCAGTACTTC. The encoded protein is CASSRTGYYEQYF.